Sequencing of this T cell receptor beta chain was carried out in a study of shared clonotypes between healthy human individuals. Measured with immunoSEQ multiplex PCR; TCRdb has only the in-frame clones, and not every one. The data hold about 490,000 clones, with roughly 85% observed a single time. The V segment lost 5 bases and the J segment 4 bases; nucleotides outside the gene matches: 3. CDR3 length equals 15 residues. Germline CDR1 and CDR2: LNHDA and SQIVND (reference sequence). About this clone: The sample contains more than one DNA sequence encoding this CDR3.

The TCR originated in a woman in her 40s in good health. Some clones in this sample may be carry-over from other donors' samples. Sequenced sample: PBMCs. This chain uses TRBV19 with TRBJ2-2; 11 bases are shared with TRBD2. CDR3 nucleotides: TGTGCCAGTAGTTTAGCGGGAGGGGTCACCGGGGAGCTGTTTTTT. Its protein is CASSLAGGVTGELFF.